The rows below give T cell receptor beta chains drawn from one sample of a study of T-cell reconstitution after alpha-beta-depleted transplantation in children. Using its own MiXCR run on the PCR reads, TCRdb lists one record per CDR3 protein. Altogether about 230,000 distinct CDR3 sequences are present, under 9.5% being singletons, with the ten largest covering approximately 5.9%. The sequenced sample was PBMCs from the stem cell graft donor, obtained from the stem cell graft. Receptor source: a human donor who donated a stem cell graft to a child with acute lymphoblastic leukemia. The CDR3 runs from the conserved cysteine through the conserved F or W. The D gene is left open where the match is weak. Clone size is stated in some rows and not others, as once, few, many or a class when expanded.

j_call,v_call,d_call,clone_size,cdr3_nt,cdr3_aa
TRBJ2-1,TRBV7-2,TRBD2,.,TGTGCCAGCAGCACGACGGGACTAGCGAAGGACGGGGCTGAGCAGTTCTTC,CASSTTGLAKDGAEQFF
TRBJ2-5,TRBV5-1,TRBD2,.,TGCGCCAGCAGCGTCTTAGCGGGGGAAGAGACCCAGTACTTC,CASSVLAGEETQYF
TRBJ2-1,TRBV20-1,TRBD2,many,TGCAGTGCTAGAGGGACTAGCGGGGGGGTCGTGTACAATGAGCAGTTCTTC,CSARGTSGGVVYNEQFF
TRBJ1-5,TRBV12-3/TRBV12-4,.,many,TGTGCCAGCAGTTTAAGTCAGGGCGAGGGTCAGCCCCAGCATTTT,CASSLSQGEGQPQHF
TRBJ1-5,TRBV20-1,.,few,TGCAGTGCCCGCGCGGAGAGACTCAATCAGCCCCAGCATTTT,CSARAERLNQPQHF
TRBJ1-2,TRBV7-9,.,few,TGTGCCAGCAGCACCGGACATGACTATGGCTACACCTTC,CASSTGHDYGYTF
TRBJ2-3,TRBV18,TRBD2,many,TGTGCCAGCTCAACGAATAGCGGGGGAACAGATACGCAGTATTTT,CASSTNSGGTDTQYF
TRBJ2-1,TRBV20-1,.,many,TGCAGTGCTAGAAGCGACAATGAGCAGTTCTTC,CSARSDNEQFF
TRBJ2-5,TRBV2,.,many,TGTGCCAGCACGACTTTGTCAGTCAGCCAAGAGACCCAGTACTTC,CASTTLSVSQETQYF
TRBJ2-5,TRBV6-1,.,few,TGTGCCAGCAGGAACACCCCGGGCCGACAAGAGACCCAGTACTTC,CASRNTPGRQETQYF
TRBJ1-5,TRBV20-1,.,many,TGCAGTGCTAGGAGGCTCGATAGCAATCAGCCCCAGCATTTT,CSARRLDSNQPQHF
TRBJ2-2,TRBV4-2,TRBD1,.,TGTGCCAGCAGCCAAGATTTGGACAGGGTTGACACCGGGGAGCTGTTTTTT,CASSQDLDRVDTGELFF
TRBJ2-7,TRBV7-2,.,.,TGTGCCAGCAGCTTAATCGCTTACGAGCAGTACTTC,CASSLIAYEQYF
TRBJ2-5,TRBV7-9,TRBD1,many,TGTGCCAGCAGCTCGATACAGGGGCGAGTACAAGGAGAGACCCAGTACTTC,CASSSIQGRVQGETQYF
TRBJ2-2,TRBV25-1,TRBD1,many,TGTGCCAGCAGGAGACAGGGGGCTGACACCGGGGAGCTGTTTTTT,CASRRQGADTGELFF
TRBJ2-6,TRBV27,TRBD1,.,TGTGCCAGCAGTTTATCGCGTTGGGGACAGGGTTTCTCTGGGGCCAACGTCCTGACTTTC,CASSLSRWGQGFSGANVLTF
TRBJ2-1,TRBV5-1,.,many,TGCGCCAGCAGCTCCAGTGCCGACTACAATGAGCAGTTCTTC,CASSSSADYNEQFF
TRBJ2-2,TRBV5-1,TRBD2,many,TGCGCCAGCAGCGCGGGACTAGCGGGGCCAACCGGGGAGCTGTTTTTT,CASSAGLAGPTGELFF
TRBJ2-3,TRBV3-1,.,few,TGTGCCAGCAGCCAGAGGGCAGGGGGGAGCACAGATACGCAGTATTTT,CASSQRAGGSTDTQYF
TRBJ1-1,TRBV5-1,.,many,TGCGCCAGCAGCGCCGAGACAGTGAACACTGAAGCTTTCTTT,CASSAETVNTEAFF
TRBJ1-2,TRBV20-1,.,.,TGCAGTGCTAGCCGCCGGGACGGCTCCTACACCTTC,CSASRRDGSYTF
TRBJ2-7,TRBV12-3/TRBV12-4,.,.,TGTGCCAGCAGCAGGGGATTGAAATACGAGCAGTACTTC,CASSRGLKYEQYF
TRBJ2-5,TRBV3-1,.,.,TGTGCCAGCAGCCTCAAGCGGACCGCGTACCAAGAGACCCAGTACTTC,CASSLKRTAYQETQYF
TRBJ1-5,TRBV12-3/TRBV12-4,.,.,TGTGCCAGCAGTTTAGTAACGGACAATCAGCCCCAGCATTTT,CASSLVTDNQPQHF
TRBJ1-1,TRBV12-3/TRBV12-4,.,few,TGTGCCAGCACCTTACGGGGTCTTGGTGAAGCTTTCTTT,CASTLRGLGEAFF
TRBJ2-1,TRBV15,.,few,TGTGCCACCAGTGGGACCAGGGTTGGTGAGCAGTTCTTC,CATSGTRVGEQFF
TRBJ2-3,TRBV27,.,.,TGTGCCAGCAGTTTGAGGTCTGGTACGCAGTATTTT,CASSLRSGTQYF
TRBJ2-7,TRBV5-1,.,.,TGCGCCAGCAGCTTGGAGGGGACCTCCTACGAGCAGTACTTC,CASSLEGTSYEQYF
TRBJ2-5,TRBV7-9,TRBD1,.,TGTGCCAGCAGATCGACAGGGTCGGTTGGAGAGACCCAGTACTTC,CASRSTGSVGETQYF
TRBJ2-2,TRBV7-2,.,many,TGTGCCAGCAGCCATGACACCGGGGAGCTGTTTTTT,CASSHDTGELFF
TRBJ1-2,TRBV10-2,TRBD1,.,TGCGCCAGCAGTGAGTCGACAGGGAACTATGGCTACACCTTC,CASSESTGNYGYTF
TRBJ1-1,TRBV27,TRBD1,many,TGTGCCAGCCTCAGGGGGACTGAAGCTTTCTTT,CASLRGTEAFF
TRBJ1-1,TRBV30,.,.,TGTGCCTGGAGTCTGAGGACCGGTGGGAACACTGAAGCTTTCTTT,CAWSLRTGGNTEAFF
TRBJ2-7,TRBV6-2/TRBV6-3,.,.,TGTGCCAGCAGTTACGGTCCGGGGAGCTCCTACGAGCAGTACTTC,CASSYGPGSSYEQYF
TRBJ2-3,TRBV6-1,.,.,TGTGCCAGCACCCGACACCCCAGGGACCCAGATACGCAGTATTTT,CASTRHPRDPDTQYF
TRBJ1-1,TRBV19,.,.,TGTGCCAGTGCCAGTAACACTGAAGCTTTCTTT,CASASNTEAFF
TRBJ1-4,TRBV11-2,TRBD1,.,TGTGCCAGCAGACCGACCGGGACAGGGCCTAATGAAAAACTGTTTTTT,CASRPTGTGPNEKLFF
TRBJ1-1,TRBV5-1,TRBD1,few,TGCGCCAGCAGCGCTGGACAGGGCCAAGAAGGTTTCTTT,CASSAGQGQEGFF
TRBJ2-3,TRBV19,.,few,TGTGCCAGTAGTCTTCCTCTCGGGCTAGAAGCAGATACGCAGTATTTT,CASSLPLGLEADTQYF
TRBJ1-3,TRBV11-2,.,many,TGTGCCAGCAGCCCTGGAAACACCATATATTTT,CASSPGNTIYF
TRBJ1-1,TRBV10-3,.,many,TGTGCCATCAGTGAGCCCAACAGGAGCAATGAAGCTTTCTTT,CAISEPNRSNEAFF
TRBJ2-2,TRBV2,.,.,TGTGCCAGCAGTTCGGACTGCACCGGGGAGCTGTTTTTT,CASSSDCTGELFF
TRBJ1-1,TRBV4-1,.,many,TGCGCCAGCAGCGTCGACAGCGGGAACACTGAAGCTTTCTTT,CASSVDSGNTEAFF
TRBJ2-2,TRBV5-4,.,many,TGTGCCAGCAGCCTGAAGACCACCGGGGAGCTGTTTTTT,CASSLKTTGELFF
TRBJ1-2,TRBV5-1,.,.,TGCGCCAGCAGCTTGGACGTTGTTTTTACGGATGGCTACACCTTC,CASSLDVVFTDGYTF
TRBJ2-7,TRBV30,.,few,TGTGCCTGGAGGATAGAACCCGGGACTTACGAGCAGTACTTC,CAWRIEPGTYEQYF
TRBJ2-4,TRBV13,TRBD2,.,TGTGCCAGCAGCGCTCCCGGGACTAGCGGGGTAACGGGTTTATCGGCCAAGAGAAACACTCAGTACTTC,CASSAPGTSGVTGLSAKRNTQYF
TRBJ1-1,TRBV5-1,TRBD1,many,TGCGCCAGCAGCACGGACAGGGTAGGGAGGGCTTTCTTT,CASSTDRVGRAFF
TRBJ1-1,TRBV7-9,.,.,TGTGCCAGCAGCCCTAGAAGAGGAGGGTCCAGTGTCACTGAAGCTTTCTTT,CASSPRRGGSSVTEAFF
TRBJ1-3,TRBV19,.,few,TGTGCCAGTAGTATGGCGTCCGGCTCTGGAAACACCATATATTTT,CASSMASGSGNTIYF
TRBJ2-4,TRBV7-9,.,many,TGTGCCAGCAGCTTCGTGGGAATCGAAAACATTCAGTACTTC,CASSFVGIENIQYF
TRBJ2-1,TRBV10-3,TRBD2,few,TGTGCCATCACTAGTACTAGCGGGGGCTCCTACAATGAGCAGTTCTTC,CAITSTSGGSYNEQFF
TRBJ2-3,TRBV12-5,TRBD1,few,TGTGCTAGTGGTTTGGGACAGGGACCTAGCACAGATACGCAGTATTTT,CASGLGQGPSTDTQYF
TRBJ1-1,TRBV12-3/TRBV12-4,.,many,TGTGCCAGCATCATCGGGATGAACACTGAAGCTTTCTTT,CASIIGMNTEAFF
TRBJ1-5,TRBV5-8,.,.,TGTGCCAGCAGCTGGAGGGACAATCAGCCCCAGCATTTT,CASSWRDNQPQHF
TRBJ2-1,TRBV12-3/TRBV12-4,.,many,TGTGCCAGCAGTTTAGGGGGGCGAGGAGAGCAGTTCTTC,CASSLGGRGEQFF
TRBJ1-5,TRBV4-2,.,few,TGTGCCAGCGGAGCCAGCAATCAGCCCCAGCATTTT,CASGASNQPQHF
TRBJ2-7,TRBV7-6,TRBD2,few,TGTGCCAGCAGCCCACGGACTAGCGGGGCCTACGAGCAGTACTTC,CASSPRTSGAYEQYF
TRBJ2-5,TRBV6-1,TRBD1,.,TGTGCCAGCAGCATCACGGGACAGACCGTTGAGGAGACCCAGTACTTC,CASSITGQTVEETQYF